The following is a T cell receptor beta chain sequence with its context. PCR was performed using 60 Vbeta and 13 Jbeta primers. Using immunoSEQ multiplex PCR, the repertoire was profiled, and TCRdb retains in-frame clones only, with some absent. The sample has 180,000 or so clones, approximately 80% seen once. V shed 6 bases, J shed 3 bases, and the junction held 7 bases outside the gene matches. Germline assignment: CDR1 SNHLY and CDR2 FYNNEI. CDR3 length: 15 residues. The data originate from a study of cytomegalovirus exposure and HLA in healthy donors. The specimen was PBMCs. The source of this sequence is a female donor in good health and CMV-seronegative. The chain combines TRBV2 with TRBJ2-3; 9 bases match TRBD1. The CDR3 reads CASRTDRGRTDTQYF. The CDR3 DNA is TGTGCCAGCAGAACGGACAGGGGACGAACAGATACGCAGTATTTT.